The 30 T cell receptor beta chains reported below all come from one sample, sequenced in a study of blood T cells in healthy people across ages. The authors ran a second PCR of roughly 6 to 12 cycles using a sample-barcoded 5' primer and a J-beta primer mix. TCRdb called the 5' RACE reads again in MiXCR, with one record for every CDR3 protein. The sample records 1.5 million to 2 million distinct CDR3 sequences, 28% being singletons. The sample consisted of blood. The receptors come from a woman aged 30 to 39 in good health.

The V and J genes are TRBV5-5 and TRBJ2-7; D gene ambiguous. The CDR3 is made up of 14 amino acids. The germline V and J ends were trimmed by 0 bases and 3 bases, with 10 bases remaining between them. CDR1 is SGHKS, CDR2 YYEKEE, per germline (reference sequence). The CDR3 here is CASSLASQIYEQYF. In nucleotides, the CDR3 is TGTGCCAGCAGCTTGGCCTCACAGATCTACGAGCAGTACTTC.

This clonotype has ten or more counts. The chain carries TRBV6-5 and TRBJ1-2, with 10 bases fitting TRBD1. The V gene end was trimmed by 2 bases and the J gene end by 8 bases; junction bases not matched to a gene: 8. From germline, CDR1 is MNHEY and CDR2 SVGAGI. The CDR3 totals 15 residues. CDR3 nucleotide sequence: TGTGCCAGCAGTTACCGGGACAGGGGAACTTCGGGCTACACCTTC. The encoded protein is CASSYRDRGTSGYTF.

This clonotype showed up just a few times. V is TRBV4-1 and J is TRBJ2-3; the match to TRBD1 covers 9 bases. CDR1 MGHRA and CDR2 YSYEKL come from the germline V gene. V trimming: 3 bases; J trimming: 7 bases; junction bases outside the gene matches: 11. The CDR3 is 16 residues long. Here the CDR3 reads CASSQATTGGGHTQYF. CDR3 sequence (DNA): TGCGCCAGCAGCCAGGCGACTACAGGGGGCGGGCATACGCAGTATTTT.

V gene TRBV2 combines with J gene TRBJ1-4; D gene unclear. This CDR3 region has 16 residues. In germline, CDR1 is SNHLY, CDR2 FYNNEI. Trimming removed 4 bases from V and 0 bases from J, with 12 bases in between. CDR3 in amino acids: CASSAAMSTTNEKLFF. The CDR3 DNA reads as TGTGCCAGCAGTGCAGCGATGAGCACAACTAATGAAAAACTGTTTTTT.

This clonotype was found a few times. V is TRBV20-1 and J is TRBJ1-4; 10 positions agree with TRBD1. V was pared by 6 bases and J by 8 bases, with 9 bases of the junction left unmatched. This CDR3 region has 14 residues. CDR1 and CDR2 from the germline V gene are DFQATT and SNEGSKA (reference sequence). The CDR3 reads CSAQPLDRGEKLFF. The CDR3 region has the DNA TGCAGTGCCCAACCTCTGGACAGGGGGGAAAAACTGTTTTTT.

This clonotype was found many times. This chain connects TRBV5-6 to TRBJ2-3; the match to TRBD1 covers 8 bases. Unmatched junction bases numbered 2, after V lost 2 bases and J lost 0 bases. Looked up from germline, CDR1 is SGHDT and CDR2 is YYEEEE. This CDR3 comprises 15 residues. The CDR3 sequence: CASSFWDRSTDTQYF. CDR3 sequence (DNA): TGTGCCAGCAGCTTTTGGGACAGGAGCACAGATACGCAGTATTTT.

This clonotype showed up just a few times. The V gene is TRBV20-1, the J gene TRBJ2-3; D unresolved. This CDR3 spans 14 amino acids. Trimming cost V 6 bases and J 2 bases, with 15 bases left between them. In germline, CDR1 is DFQATT, CDR2 SNEGSKA (reference sequence). DNA of the CDR3: TGCAGTGCCCCTGGGATGGAGATCACAGATACGCAGTATTTT. Amino acid sequence: CSAPGMEITDTQYF.

In this sample, this clonotype turned up many times. The chain recombines TRBV5-1 with TRBJ2-7, with 7 nucleotides matching TRBD1. CDR1 is SGHRS, CDR2 YFSETQ, per germline. CDR3 length equals 14 residues. Trimming took 6 bases from V and 4 from J; bases not matched to a gene: 10. CDR3 region: CASKTGTPVYEQYF. In DNA form, the CDR3 reads TGCGCCAGCAAGACAGGGACCCCGGTTTACGAGCAGTACTTC.

This clonotype has just a few counts. This chain links TRBV10-3 with TRBJ2-5, with D unclear. V lost 8 bases and J lost 5, with 15 bases in between. This CDR3 contains 13 residues. Germline loops: CDR1 ENHRY, CDR2 SYGVKD. The CDR3 coding sequence is TGTGCCATCGGAGACTCCCTGGAGGAGACCCAGTACTTC. It encodes CAIGDSLEETQYF.

This chain joins TRBV6-6 and TRBJ1-2; 7 nucleotides line up with TRBD1. Germline assignment: CDR1 MNHNY and CDR2 SVGAGI (reference sequence). CDR3 length: 14 residues. V gave up 6 bases and J gave up 5 bases; unmatched junction bases: 9. The CDR3 protein is CASRPGQAPYGYTF. The CDR3, as DNA: TGTGCCAGCAGACCCGGACAGGCCCCTTATGGCTACACCTTC.

The rearrangement joins TRBV7-2 to TRBJ1-4; TRBD1 agrees at 11 bases. The ends lost 6 bases at V and 8 bases at J; junction bases unmatched: 5. This CDR3 is 14 amino acids long. From germline, CDR1 is SGHTA and CDR2 FQGNSA. The CDR3, as DNA: TGTGCCAGCAGGGGGACAGGGGGTCTGGAAAAACTGTTTTTT. It encodes CASRGTGGLEKLFF.

The genes are TRBV10-2 and TRBJ2-1; 9 bases are a match to TRBD1. The DNA end lines up better with TRBJ2-7; the J call may be wrong. The CDR3 extends over 15 amino acids. The germline V gene encodes CDR1 WSHSY and CDR2 SAAADI. The CDR3 spells CASSGKTGGSGEQYF. The DNA for the CDR3 is TGCGCCAGCAGTGGCAAGACAGGGGGGTCGGGCGAGCAGTACTTC.

This clonotype showed up just a few times. The CDR3 DNA sequence: TGTGCCAGCAGCGTAGCCGGAAATAATTCACCCCTCCACTTT. This encodes CASSVAGNNSPLHF. The chain carries TRBV9 and TRBJ1-6; no definite D call. CDR3 length equals 14 residues. CDR1 is SGDLS, CDR2 YYNGEE, per germline. V lost 0 bases and J lost 5, with 6 bases in between.

Regarding this clonotype: A much larger clone is a single base away; this may be a read error. The V gene is TRBV29-1, the J gene TRBJ2-1; TRBD2 is a possible D gene (5 bases). Trimming pared 4 bases from V and 5 bases from J, leaving 12 bases between. CDR1 SQVTM and CDR2 ANQGSEA come from the germline V gene. There are 13 residues in the CDR3. CDR3 bases: TGCAGCGTTGGAAGAGGGCTGAACAATGAGCAGTTCTTC. It specifies CSVGRGLNNEQFF.

This clonotype was counted ten times or more. The V gene is TRBV7-8, the J gene TRBJ2-5; 9 nucleotides line up with TRBD2. V gave up 6 bases and J gave up 2 bases; unmatched junction bases: 10. The length of the CDR3 is 16 residues. Germline V gene data show CDR1 as SGHVS and CDR2 as FQNEAQ. The CDR3 is CASRPRWREGQETQYF. The CDR3 DNA is TGTGCCAGCAGACCGAGGTGGCGGGAGGGACAAGAGACCCAGTACTTC. Filled out from reference TRBV7-8 and TRBJ2-5, the complete variable domain reads GAGVSQSPRYKVAKRGQDVALRCDPISGHVSLFWYQQALGQGPEFLTYFQNEAQLDKSGLPSDRFFAERPEGSVSTLKIQRTQQEDSAVYLCASRPRWREGQETQYFGPGTRLLVL.

This rearrangement joins TRBV12-3 or TRBV12-4 to TRBJ2-7, with a tentative D call TRBD1 (6 bases). The V end was cut by 3 bases, the J end by 2 bases, with 17 bases between. The CDR3 runs to 16 residues. The CDR3 spells CASSFGGSKGPYEQYF. CDR3 nucleotides: TGTGCCAGCAGTTTTGGGGGCTCGAAGGGGCCCTACGAGCAGTACTTC.

This clonotype has ten or more counts. This CDR3 is CASSPGTSGSSEQFF. Written as DNA, the CDR3 is TGCGCCAGCAGCCCGGGGACTAGCGGTTCTTCTGAGCAGTTCTTC. The rearrangement uses TRBV5-1 and TRBJ2-1, with 11 bases lining up with TRBD2. CDR3 length equals 15 residues. J gave up 9 bases and V 4 bases, and 9 bases lay outside the gene matches. Germline V CDR1 and CDR2: SGHRS, YFSETQ.

This clonotype was found many times. This chain joins TRBV5-5 and TRBJ2-4; 7 positions agree with TRBD1. The CDR3 covers 17 residues. V lost 4 bases to trimming and J lost 1 base; unmatched junction nucleotides: 11. CDR1 SGHKS and CDR2 YYEKEE come from the germline V gene (reference sequence). The CDR3 here is CASSPDQTGTAKNIQYF. The DNA for the CDR3 is TGTGCCAGCAGCCCGGACCAGACAGGGACCGCCAAAAACATTCAGTACTTC.

In regard to this clonotype: This may stem from a read error, because a much larger clone lies one nucleotide away. The genes are TRBV11-2 and TRBJ2-4; D might be TRBD2 (6 bases). Near its end, the DNA agrees better with TRBJ2-7, so the J call may be wrong. The CDR3 sequence is 14 residues long. In germline, CDR1 is SGHAT, CDR2 FQNNGV. CDR3 sequence: CASSLPGRTNEQYF. The DNA of the CDR3 is TGTGCCAGCAGCTTACCAGGGAGGACGAACGAGCAGTACTTC.

The rearrangement links TRBV9 to TRBJ2-5, with 11 bases identical to TRBD2. The trim removed 6 bases at V and 2 bases at J, leaving 6 bases unmatched. CDR3 length: 15 residues. Per the germline V gene, CDR1 is SGDLS and CDR2 is YYNGEE. As DNA, the CDR3 is TGTGCCAGCACCTCCGGGACTAGCGGTCAAGAGACCCAGTACTTC. Its translation is CASTSGTSGQETQYF.

This sequence joins TRBV5-1 and TRBJ2-3; 10 positions agree with TRBD2. This CDR3 comprises 16 residues. The V gene end was trimmed by 4 bases and the J gene end by 1 base; junction bases not matched to a gene: 6. Germline V gives CDR1 SGHRS, CDR2 YFSETQ. In nucleotides, the CDR3 is TGCGCCAGCAGCCTTGATCTAGCGGGAGGCACAGATACGCAGTATTTT. Residues: CASSLDLAGGTDTQYF.

The V and J genes are TRBV6-1 and TRBJ2-1; 10 nucleotides align to TRBD2. Germline CDR1 and CDR2: MNHNS and SASEGT. The CDR3 covers 14 residues. Trimming took 8 bases from V and 8 from J; bases not matched to a gene: 9. The CDR3 coding sequence is TGTGCCAGCTGGCAGCGGGGGGGCCGTGATGAGCAGTTCTTC. Protein product: CASWQRGGRDEQFF.

The J gene is TRBJ1-4, the V gene TRBV12-3 or TRBV12-4; 8 bases align to TRBD1. The CDR3 consists of 14 residues. The V and J ends lost 8 bases and 3 bases, in that order; junction bases with no gene match: 5. CDR3 protein: CASGRDRPNEKLFF. The CDR3 coding sequence is TGTGCCAGCGGCCGGGACAGGCCTAATGAAAAACTGTTTTTT.

This clonotype turned up a few times. The chain employs TRBV20-1 and TRBJ2-3; D gene unclear. V lost 7 bases to trimming and J lost 5 bases, with 10 bases between them. The CDR3 runs to 11 residues. Germline CDR1 DFQATT, CDR2 SNEGSKA (reference sequence). The CDR3 sequence is CSVQSKDTQYF. CDR3 bases: TGCAGTGTTCAATCGAAAGATACGCAGTATTTT.

V and J are TRBV14 and TRBJ2-7; 7 nucleotides line up with TRBD2. The CDR3 covers 18 residues. Trimming cost V 1 base and J 0 bases; bases outside gene matches: 12. CDR1 and CDR2 from the germline V gene are SGHDN and FVKESK. The CDR3 spells CASSQVLASQFVSYEQYF. The DNA of the CDR3 is TGTGCCAGCAGCCAAGTACTAGCGTCTCAGTTCGTCTCCTACGAGCAGTACTTC.

This clonotype was detected many times. The chain recombines TRBV29-1 with TRBJ2-7, with a tentative D call TRBD2 (6 bases). The CDR3 is 15 amino acids. Trimming pared 5 bases from V and 3 bases from J, leaving 20 bases between. Germline V gene lookup returns CDR1 SQVTM and CDR2 ANQGSEA. Written as DNA, the CDR3 is TGCAGCGTTTGGGGACTGGGGCAGGGAAACTACGAGCAGTACTTC. Its translation: CSVWGLGQGNYEQYF.

As regards this clonotype: A read error is possible here, since a much larger clone lies one base away. The chain carries TRBV6-5 and TRBJ2-1; D perhaps matches TRBD2 (6 bases). The J call is in doubt because the DNA end fits TRBJ2-7 better. CDR1 is MNHEY and CDR2 is SVGAGI in the germline V gene. CDR3 length equals 13 residues. The CDR3 sequence: CASSRLVYNEQYF. CDR3 DNA: TGTGCCAGCAGTAGACTAGTTTACAATGAGCAGTACTTC.

This clonotype appeared a few times. The genes are TRBV29-1 and TRBJ2-2; D is unresolved. Germline V lookup: CDR1 SQVTM, CDR2 ANQGSEA. The CDR3 sequence is 11 residues long. Between the trimmed V and J ends, which lost 5 bases and 4 bases, there was a span of 5 bases. In nucleotides, the CDR3 is TGCAGCGTTTACTCCACCGGGGAGCTGTTTTTT. This codes for CSVYSTGELFF.

The chain has TRBV12-5 and TRBJ2-1; 12 bases match TRBD2. Germline V gives CDR1 LGHNT, CDR2 FRNRAP. CDR3 length: 21 residues. V trimming: 7 bases; J trimming: 2 bases; junction bases outside the gene matches: 21. The CDR3 DNA reads as TGTGCTAGTGAGCCGACCCCCGGGACTAGCGGGCGGGCGATCACCTACAATGAGCAGTTCTTC. It yields the protein CASEPTPGTSGRAITYNEQFF.

The chain couples TRBV12-3 or TRBV12-4 to TRBJ1-3; no firm D call. Trimming took 7 bases from V and 4 from J, leaving 11 bases between them. The CDR3 is made up of 13 amino acids. CDR3 sequence reads: CASINLGGNTIYF. Written as DNA, the CDR3 is TGTGCCAGCATAAACCTTGGGGGAAACACCATATATTTT.